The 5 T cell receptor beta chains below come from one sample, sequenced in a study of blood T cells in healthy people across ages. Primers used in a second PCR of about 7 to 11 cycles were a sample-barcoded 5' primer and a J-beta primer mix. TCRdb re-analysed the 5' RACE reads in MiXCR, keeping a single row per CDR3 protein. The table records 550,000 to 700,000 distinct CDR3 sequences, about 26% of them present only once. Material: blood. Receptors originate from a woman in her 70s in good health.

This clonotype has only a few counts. The CDR3 protein is CASSSPANVLTF. As DNA, the CDR3 is TGCGCCAGCAGCTCACCCGCCAACGTCCTGACTTTC. V is TRBV4-3 and J is TRBJ2-6; no clear D. Germline V gives CDR1 LGHNA, CDR2 YSLEER. V shed 5 bases and J shed 7 bases, with 6 bases lying between them. The length of the CDR3 is 12 residues.

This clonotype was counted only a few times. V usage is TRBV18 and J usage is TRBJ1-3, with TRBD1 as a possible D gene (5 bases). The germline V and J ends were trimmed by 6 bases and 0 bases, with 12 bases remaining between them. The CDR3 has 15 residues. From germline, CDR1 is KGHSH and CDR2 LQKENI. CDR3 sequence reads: CASSQGGGSGNTIYF. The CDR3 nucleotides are TGTGCCAGCTCCCAGGGAGGCGGCTCTGGAAACACCATATATTTT.

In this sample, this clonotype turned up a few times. Here the CDR3 DNA reads TGTGCCAGCAGCTTATACCTGGACGTCTATGGCTACACCTTC. Protein sequence: CASSLYLDVYGYTF. The rearrangement uses TRBV7-9 and TRBJ1-2; D is unclear. Per the germline V gene, CDR1 is SEHNR and CDR2 is FQNEAQ (reference sequence). Trimming stripped 2 bases from V and 4 bases from J, with 11 bases between. This CDR3 has 14 residues.

This CDR3 reads CASSRAGQRSTDTQYF. The CDR3 DNA sequence: TGTGCCAGCTCCAGGGCGGGACAGCGGAGCACAGATACGCAGTATTTT. The chain recombines TRBV2 with TRBJ2-3, with a possible D match to TRBD1 (7 bases). The CDR3 runs to 16 residues. Trimming shortened V by 8 bases and J by 0 bases, and 18 bases separated the two germline ends. Germline CDR1 and CDR2: SNHLY and FYNNEI.

CDR3 amino acids: CASSLEGGSGGYEQYF. The CDR3, as DNA: TGTGCCAGCAGCTTAGAGGGGGGGTCCGGAGGTTACGAGCAGTACTTC. The rearrangement links TRBV7-8 to TRBJ2-7, with D maybe TRBD2 (7 bases). This CDR3 comprises 16 residues. Per germline, CDR1 SGHVS and CDR2 FQNEAQ. V was trimmed by 1 base and J by 4 bases, leaving 17 bases between them.